Listed here are 9 T cell receptor beta chains from one sample, sequenced in a study of blood T cell repertoires in COVID-19. The table came from immunoSEQ multiplex PCR; TCRdb's copy has only in-frame clones and leaves some out. The sample holds some 100,000 clones, 85% to 90% seen once. The sample comprised peripheral blood. The receptors come from a woman aged 70 to 79 with acute or convalescent COVID-19.

V usage is TRBV28 and J usage is TRBJ1-2; 8 positions agree with TRBD1. Looked up from germline, CDR1 is MDHEN and CDR2 is SYDVKM. The CDR3 consists of 13 residues. Trimming removed 6 bases from V and 8 bases from J; junction bases left unmatched: 8. In nucleotides, the CDR3 is TGTGCCAGCAGCCTGACAGGGGCGCGCGGCTACACCTTC. It translates to CASSLTGARGYTF.

This chain connects TRBV5-1 to TRBJ2-1; TRBD1 matches 8 bases. This CDR3 spans 15 amino acids. Looked up from germline, CDR1 is SGHRS and CDR2 is YFSETQ. Unmatched junction bases numbered 8, after V lost 4 bases and J lost 5 bases. CDR3 amino acids: CASSAGQAENNEQFF. CDR3 in DNA: TGCGCCAGCAGCGCGGGACAGGCAGAAAACAATGAGCAGTTCTTC.

V usage is TRBV19 and J usage is TRBJ1-1; D is possibly TRBD1 (5 bases). V lost 1 base to trimming and J lost 1 base, with 10 bases between them. The CDR3 is made up of 15 amino acids. CDR1 is LNHDA and CDR2 is SQIVND in the germline V gene (reference sequence). CDR3 in DNA: TGTGCCAGTAGTATAGGATCCAGGGCGAACACTGAAGCTTTCTTT. Amino acids: CASSIGSRANTEAFF.

In its sample, this clone was seen a few times. J is TRBJ2-1 and V is TRBV6-4; tentative D call: TRBD2 (6 bases). Germline assignment: CDR1 MRHNA and CDR2 SNTAGT. There are 13 residues in the CDR3. V lost 10 bases and J lost 0, with 10 bases in between. The CDR3 is CATSDNSYNEQFF. CDR3 nucleotide sequence: TGTGCCACTAGCGACAACTCCTACAATGAGCAGTTCTTC.

The chain couples TRBV11-2 to TRBJ2-7, with D possibly being TRBD1 (6 bases). Trimming took 5 bases from V and 2 from J, leaving 16 bases between them. The CDR3 is made up of 15 amino acids. Germline loops: CDR1 SGHAT, CDR2 FQNNGV. CDR3 protein: CASSDGQRGAYEQYF. The CDR3 nucleotides read TGTGCCAGCAGCGACGGACAGAGGGGCGCCTACGAGCAGTACTTC.

The gene calls are TRBV7-3 and TRBJ2-3, with no clear D. CDR1 SGHTA and CDR2 FQGTGA come from the germline V gene. CDR3 size: 13 residues. Trimming cost V 2 bases and J 0 bases, with 3 bases left between them. The DNA of the CDR3 is TGTGCCAGCAGCTTAGCGAGCACAGATACGCAGTATTTT. This sequence encodes CASSLASTDTQYF.

CDR3 loop: CASSPRGPISGGNQETQYF. The CDR3 region has the DNA TGTGCCAGCTCACCACGGGGACCTATCAGCGGGGGAAACCAAGAGACCCAGTACTTC. The rearrangement joins TRBV18 to TRBJ2-5; TRBD2 matches 8 bases. CDR3 size: 19 residues. Germline lookup yields CDR1 KGHSH and CDR2 LQKENI. The J segment lost 0 bases and the V segment lost 1 base, leaving 13 bases of the junction unmatched.

The chain employs TRBV2 and TRBJ1-1; D unclear. V lost 6 bases to trimming and J lost 6 bases, with 23 bases between them. This CDR3 is built from 16 residues. Germline assignment: CDR1 SNHLY and CDR2 FYNNEI. The DNA for the CDR3 is TGTGCCAGCAGCGTAGACACCCTGAGGGTCGTCGCTGAAGCTTTCTTT. Protein sequence: CASSVDTLRVVAEAFF. The full variable domain, its missing parts supplied by reference TRBV2 and TRBJ1-1, is EPEVTQTPSHQVTQMGQEVILRCVPISNHLYFYWYRQILGQKVEFLVSFYNNEISEKSEIFDDQFSVERPDGSNFTLKIRSTKLEDSAMYFCASSVDTLRVVAEAFFGQGTRLTVV.

Details on this clone: Additional DNA sequences in this sample encode the identical CDR3. The V gene is TRBV5-1, the J gene TRBJ2-5; tentative D call: TRBD2 (5 bases). Germline-derived CDR1 and CDR2 are SGHRS and YFSETQ. This CDR3 region has 15 residues. The V gene lost 0 bases and the J gene lost 2 bases, with 11 bases spanning the gap. CDR3 nucleotides: TGCGCCAGCAGCTTGGGCACGGGGAATCAAGAGACCCAGTACTTC. Its protein product is CASSLGTGNQETQYF.